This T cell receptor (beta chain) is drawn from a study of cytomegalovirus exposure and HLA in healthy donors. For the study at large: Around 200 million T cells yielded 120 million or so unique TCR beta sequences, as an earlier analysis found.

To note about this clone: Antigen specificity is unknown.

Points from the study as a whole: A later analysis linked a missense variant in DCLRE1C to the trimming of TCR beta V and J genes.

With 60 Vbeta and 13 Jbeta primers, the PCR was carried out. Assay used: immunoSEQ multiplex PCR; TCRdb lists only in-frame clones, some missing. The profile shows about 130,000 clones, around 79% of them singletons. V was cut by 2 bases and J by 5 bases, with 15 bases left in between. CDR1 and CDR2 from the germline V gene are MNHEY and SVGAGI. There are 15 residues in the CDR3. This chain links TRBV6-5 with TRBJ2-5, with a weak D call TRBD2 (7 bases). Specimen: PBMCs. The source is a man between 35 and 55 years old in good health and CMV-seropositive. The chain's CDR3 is CASSYGGGEGETQYF. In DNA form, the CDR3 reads TGTGCCAGCAGTTACGGGGGGGGCGAAGGTGAGACCCAGTACTTC.